The source of this T cell receptor (beta chain) is a study of shared clonotypes between healthy human individuals. The V and J ends lost 0 bases and 1 base respectively, with 6 bases between them. Germline V gene sequence: CDR1 MNHEY, CDR2 SVGAGI. The CDR3 loop spans 14 amino acids. Here immunoSEQ multiplex PCR was the method, and the copy in TCRdb shows in-frame clones only, minus some. The sample includes approximately 1.5 million clones, 98% to 99% seen only once; the top ten take around 0.38%. The receptor was isolated from a man aged 25 to 40 in good health. Sequences were obtained from naive CD4+ T cells sorted from blood. Subset here: CD45RA+ positively selected. This chain links TRBV6-5 with TRBJ2-5; D remains unclear. CDR3 in amino acids: CASSYSRAQETQYF. CDR3 nucleotide sequence: TGTGCCAGCAGTTACTCTCGGGCCCAAGAGACCCAGTACTTC.